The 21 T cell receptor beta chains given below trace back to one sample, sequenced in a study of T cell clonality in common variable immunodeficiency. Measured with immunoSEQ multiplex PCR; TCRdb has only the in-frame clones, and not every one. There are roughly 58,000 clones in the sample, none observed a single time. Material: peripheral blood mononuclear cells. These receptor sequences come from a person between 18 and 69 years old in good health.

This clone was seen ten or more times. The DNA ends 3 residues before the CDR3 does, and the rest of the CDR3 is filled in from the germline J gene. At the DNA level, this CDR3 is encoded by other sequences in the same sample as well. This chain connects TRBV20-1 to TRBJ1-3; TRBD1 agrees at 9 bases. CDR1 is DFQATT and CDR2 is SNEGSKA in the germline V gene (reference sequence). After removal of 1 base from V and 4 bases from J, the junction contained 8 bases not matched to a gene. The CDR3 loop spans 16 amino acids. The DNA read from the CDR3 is TGCAGTGCTAGAGGGACCGGGACAGGGAGAGGAAACACC. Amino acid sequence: CSARGTGTGRGNT. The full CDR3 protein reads CSARGTGTGRGNTIYF.

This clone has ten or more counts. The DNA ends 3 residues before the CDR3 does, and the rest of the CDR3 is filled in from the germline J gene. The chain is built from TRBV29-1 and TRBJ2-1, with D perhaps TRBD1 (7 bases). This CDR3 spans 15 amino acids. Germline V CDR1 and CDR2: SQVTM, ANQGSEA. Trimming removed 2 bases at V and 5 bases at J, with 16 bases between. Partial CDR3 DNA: TGCAGCGTTGAAAGGAGCACAGGGGAGGACAATGAG. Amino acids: CSVERSTGEDNE. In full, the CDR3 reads CSVERSTGEDNEQFF.

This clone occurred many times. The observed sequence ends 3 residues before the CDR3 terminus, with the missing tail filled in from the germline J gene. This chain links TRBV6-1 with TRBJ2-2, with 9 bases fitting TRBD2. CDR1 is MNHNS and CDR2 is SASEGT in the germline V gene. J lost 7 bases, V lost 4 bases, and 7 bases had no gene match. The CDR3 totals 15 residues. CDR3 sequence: CASSVTTSGSGELFF. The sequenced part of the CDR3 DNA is TGTGCCAGCAGTGTAACGACTAGCGGTAGCGGGGAG.

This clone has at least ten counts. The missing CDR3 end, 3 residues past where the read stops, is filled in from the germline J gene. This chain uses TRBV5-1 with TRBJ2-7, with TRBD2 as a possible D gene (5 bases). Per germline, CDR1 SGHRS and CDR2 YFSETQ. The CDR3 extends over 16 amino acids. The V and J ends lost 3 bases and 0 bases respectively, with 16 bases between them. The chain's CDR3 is CASSSERAGLSYEQYF. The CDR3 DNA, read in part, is TGCGCCAGCAGCTCCGAGAGGGCGGGCCTCTCCTACGAG.

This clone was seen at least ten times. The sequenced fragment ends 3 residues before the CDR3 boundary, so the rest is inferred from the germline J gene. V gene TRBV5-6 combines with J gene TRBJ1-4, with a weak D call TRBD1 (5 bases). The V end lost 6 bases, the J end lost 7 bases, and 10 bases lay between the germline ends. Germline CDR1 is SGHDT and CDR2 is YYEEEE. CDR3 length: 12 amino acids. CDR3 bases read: TGTGCCAGCAACGGGGGGGGTGAAAAA. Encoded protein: CASNGGGEK. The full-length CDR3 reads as CASNGGGEKLFF.

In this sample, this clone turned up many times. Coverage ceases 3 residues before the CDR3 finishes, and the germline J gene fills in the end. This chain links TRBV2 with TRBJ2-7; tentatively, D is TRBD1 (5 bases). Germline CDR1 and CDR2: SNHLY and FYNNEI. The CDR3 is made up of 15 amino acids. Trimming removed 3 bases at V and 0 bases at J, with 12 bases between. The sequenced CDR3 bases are TGTGCCAGCAGTGAGGTATGGGGCACCTCCTACGAG. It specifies CASSEVWGTSYE. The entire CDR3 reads CASSEVWGTSYEQYF.

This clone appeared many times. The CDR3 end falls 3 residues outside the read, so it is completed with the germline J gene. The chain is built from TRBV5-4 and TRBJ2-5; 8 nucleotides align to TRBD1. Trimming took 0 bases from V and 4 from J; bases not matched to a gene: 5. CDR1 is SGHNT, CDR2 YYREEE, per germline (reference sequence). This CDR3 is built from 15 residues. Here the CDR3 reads CASSLGLGQGETQYF. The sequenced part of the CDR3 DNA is TGTGCCAGCAGCTTGGGACTCGGACAGGGAGAGACC.

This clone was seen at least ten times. CDR3 residues: CSVAEVNNEQFF. The DNA read from the CDR3 is TGCAGTGTTGCGGAAGTTAACAATGAG. The chain is built from TRBV20-1 and TRBJ2-1; D gene uncertain. Sequencing ends 3 residues short of the CDR3 end; the germline J gene provides the rest. Trimming shortened V by 7 bases and J by 5 bases, and 12 bases separated the two germline ends. The length of the CDR3 is 12 residues. CDR1 and CDR2 (germline): DFQATT, SNEGSKA (reference sequence).

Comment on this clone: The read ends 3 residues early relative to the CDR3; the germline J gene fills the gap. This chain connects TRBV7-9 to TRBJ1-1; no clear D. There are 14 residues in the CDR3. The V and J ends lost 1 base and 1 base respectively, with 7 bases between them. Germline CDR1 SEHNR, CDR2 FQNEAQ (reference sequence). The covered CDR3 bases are TGTGCCAGCAGCTTAGGCGGGAAGAACACTGAA. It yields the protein CASSLGGKNTE. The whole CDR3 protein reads CASSLGGKNTEAFF.

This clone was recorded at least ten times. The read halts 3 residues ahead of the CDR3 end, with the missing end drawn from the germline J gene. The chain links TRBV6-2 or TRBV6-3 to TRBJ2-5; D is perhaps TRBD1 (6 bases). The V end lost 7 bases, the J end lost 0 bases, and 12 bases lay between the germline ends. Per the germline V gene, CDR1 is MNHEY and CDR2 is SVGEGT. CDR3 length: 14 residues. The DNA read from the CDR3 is TGTGCCAGCAATTTCGACAGGAACCAAGAGACC. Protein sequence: CASNFDRNQET. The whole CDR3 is CASNFDRNQETQYF.

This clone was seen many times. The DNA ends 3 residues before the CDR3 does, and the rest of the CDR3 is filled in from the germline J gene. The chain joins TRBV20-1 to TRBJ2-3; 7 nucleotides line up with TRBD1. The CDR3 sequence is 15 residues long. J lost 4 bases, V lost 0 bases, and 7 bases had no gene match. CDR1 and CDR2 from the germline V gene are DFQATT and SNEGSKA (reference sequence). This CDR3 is CSAREPDREADTQYF. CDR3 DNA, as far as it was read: TGCAGTGCTAGAGAGCCCGACAGGGAAGCAGATACG.

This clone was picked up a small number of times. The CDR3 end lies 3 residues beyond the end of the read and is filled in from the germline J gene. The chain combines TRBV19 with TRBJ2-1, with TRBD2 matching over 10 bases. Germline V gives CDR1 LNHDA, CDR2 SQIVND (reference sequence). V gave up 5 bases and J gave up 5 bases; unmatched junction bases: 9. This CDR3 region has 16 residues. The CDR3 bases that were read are TGTGCCAGTAGTCCCGAACTAGCGGGGAACCACAATGAG. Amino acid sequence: CASSPELAGNHNE. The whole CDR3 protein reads CASSPELAGNHNEQFF.

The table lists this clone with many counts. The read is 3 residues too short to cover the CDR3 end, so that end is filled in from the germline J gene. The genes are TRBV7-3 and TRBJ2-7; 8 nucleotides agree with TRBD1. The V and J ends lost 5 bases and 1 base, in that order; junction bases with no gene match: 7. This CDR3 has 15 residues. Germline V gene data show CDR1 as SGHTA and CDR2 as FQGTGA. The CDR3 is CASSIGQGISYEQYF. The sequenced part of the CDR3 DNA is TGTGCCAGCAGCATCGGACAGGGAATTTCCTACGAG.

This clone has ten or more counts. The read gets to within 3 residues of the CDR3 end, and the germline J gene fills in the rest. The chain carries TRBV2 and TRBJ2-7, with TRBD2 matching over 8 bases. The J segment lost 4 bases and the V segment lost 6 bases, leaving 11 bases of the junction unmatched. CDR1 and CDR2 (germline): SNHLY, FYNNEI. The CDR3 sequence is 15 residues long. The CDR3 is CASSPGLAGKYEQYF. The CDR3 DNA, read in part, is TGTGCCAGCAGCCCCGGTCTAGCGGGTAAATACGAG.

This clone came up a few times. Incomplete CDR3 DNA: TGTGCCAGTAGTACCGCGGGGGCAGATACC. Encoded protein: CASSTAGADT. The full CDR3 reads CASSTAGADTYTF. The V and J genes are TRBV19 and TRBJ1-2, with D maybe TRBD1 (6 bases). The read terminates 3 residues before the CDR3 end, so the remaining end is supplied by the germline J gene. The CDR3 has 13 amino acids. The germline V gene has CDR1 LNHDA and CDR2 SQIVND (reference sequence).

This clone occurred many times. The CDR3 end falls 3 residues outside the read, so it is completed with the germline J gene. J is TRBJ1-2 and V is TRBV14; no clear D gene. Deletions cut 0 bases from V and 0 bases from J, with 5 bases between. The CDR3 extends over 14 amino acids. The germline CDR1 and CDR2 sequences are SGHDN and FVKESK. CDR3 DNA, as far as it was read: TGTGCCAGCAGCCAAGATATCCCTAACTATGGC. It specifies CASSQDIPNYG. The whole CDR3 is CASSQDIPNYGYTF.

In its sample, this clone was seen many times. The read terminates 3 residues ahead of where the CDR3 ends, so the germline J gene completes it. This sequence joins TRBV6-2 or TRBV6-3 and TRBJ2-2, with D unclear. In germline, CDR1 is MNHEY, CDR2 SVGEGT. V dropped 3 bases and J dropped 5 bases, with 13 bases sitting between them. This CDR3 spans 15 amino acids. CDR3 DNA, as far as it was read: TGTGCCAGCAGTTATGGCCAGGTTGGGACCGGGGAG. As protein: CASSYGQVGTGE. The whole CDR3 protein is CASSYGQVGTGELFF.

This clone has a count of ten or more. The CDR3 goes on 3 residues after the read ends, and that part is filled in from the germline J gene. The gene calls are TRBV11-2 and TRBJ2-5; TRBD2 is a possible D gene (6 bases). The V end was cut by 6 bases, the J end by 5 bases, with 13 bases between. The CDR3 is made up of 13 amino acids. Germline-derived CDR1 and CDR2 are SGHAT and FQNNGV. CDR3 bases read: TGTGCCAGCAGACCCGGTCTAGCGGAGACC. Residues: CASRPGLAET. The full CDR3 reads CASRPGLAETQYF.

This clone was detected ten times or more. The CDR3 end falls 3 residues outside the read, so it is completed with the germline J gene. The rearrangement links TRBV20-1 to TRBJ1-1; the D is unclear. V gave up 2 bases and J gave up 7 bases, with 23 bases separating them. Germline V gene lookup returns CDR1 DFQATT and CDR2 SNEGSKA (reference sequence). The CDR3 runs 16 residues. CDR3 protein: CSARRSVPRTKGEAFF. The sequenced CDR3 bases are TGCAGTGCTAGAAGGTCCGTTCCCCGGACTAAGGGTGAA.

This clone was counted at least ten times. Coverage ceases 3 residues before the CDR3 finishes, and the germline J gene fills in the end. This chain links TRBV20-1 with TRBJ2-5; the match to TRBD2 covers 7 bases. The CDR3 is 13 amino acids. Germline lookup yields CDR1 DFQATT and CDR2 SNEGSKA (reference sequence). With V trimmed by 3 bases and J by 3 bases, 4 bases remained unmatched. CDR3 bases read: TGCAGTGCTAGTCCAGCGGGGAAAGAGACC. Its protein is CSASPAGKET. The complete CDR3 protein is CSASPAGKETQYF.

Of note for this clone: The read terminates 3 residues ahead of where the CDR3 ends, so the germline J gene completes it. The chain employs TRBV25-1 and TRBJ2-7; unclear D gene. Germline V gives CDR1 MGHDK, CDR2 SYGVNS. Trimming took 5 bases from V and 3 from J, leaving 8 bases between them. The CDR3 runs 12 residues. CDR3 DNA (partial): TGTGCCAGCAGTAAGACTTACTACGAG. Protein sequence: CASSKTYYE. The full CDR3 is CASSKTYYEQYF.